Below are 4 T cell receptor beta chains sequenced from a single sample in a study of cytomegalovirus exposure and HLA in healthy donors. The PCR contained 60 Vbeta and 13 Jbeta primers. Measured with immunoSEQ multiplex PCR; TCRdb has only the in-frame clones, and not every one. Of roughly 120,000 clones detected, about three quarters appear once; the ten largest clones hold around 3.2%. Sequencing was carried out using PBMCs. These receptors came from a woman aged 55 to 70 in good health and CMV-seropositive.

The chain combines TRBV29-1 with TRBJ1-3; D not certain. CDR1 is SQVTM, CDR2 ANQGSEA, per germline. This CDR3 comprises 13 residues. The V end lost 2 bases, the J end lost 0 bases, and 5 bases lay between the germline ends. The CDR3 reads CSVEKHSGNTIYF. DNA of the CDR3: TGCAGCGTTGAAAAGCACTCTGGAAACACCATATATTTT.

This clone was seen once. This chain joins TRBV5-6 and TRBJ2-4; 11 bases map to TRBD2. Germline CDR1 reads SGHDT; CDR2 reads YYEEEE. With 0 bases clipped from V and 4 bases from J, the junction kept 0 bases outside the gene matches. The CDR3 consists of 15 residues. In nucleotides, the CDR3 is TGTGCCAGCAGCTTGGCTAGCGGGAGGAAAAACATTCAGTACTTC. This sequence encodes CASSLASGRKNIQYF.

This clone has just one count. The chain uses TRBV25-1 and TRBJ2-5; 7 bases fit TRBD2. The V gene end was trimmed by 2 bases and the J gene end by 5 bases; junction bases not matched to a gene: 14. The CDR3 sequence is 17 residues long. Germline loops: CDR1 MGHDK, CDR2 SYGVNS. The CDR3 DNA follows: TGTGCCAGCAGTGAACCCCGGACTAGGGAAGTGGTGGAGACCCAGTACTTC. Protein sequence: CASSEPRTREVVETQYF.

The chain is built from TRBV28 and TRBJ2-1; 10 nucleotides line up with TRBD2. With V trimmed by 3 bases and J by 0 bases, 11 bases remained unmatched. Germline V gene sequence: CDR1 MDHEN, CDR2 SYDVKM. The CDR3 is 19 residues long. DNA of the CDR3: TGTGCCAGCAGTTTCGGACTAGCGGAGGCCCCCAGCTCCTACAATGAGCAGTTCTTC. Residues: CASSFGLAEAPSSYNEQFF.